This record concerns one TCR beta chain sequence. The antigen remains unidentified. The record originates from a study of OX40 agonist ivuxolimab in advanced cancers. Study results and caveats: At 0.1 to 3.0 mg/kg and by week 6, CD4+ and CD8+ T cells in the blood had expanded clonally.

Trimming pared 2 bases from V and 5 bases from J, leaving 16 bases between. This CDR3 contains 14 residues. Looked up from germline, CDR1 is SQVTM and CDR2 is ANQGSEA. Libraries were prepared by immunoSEQ multiplex PCR; TCRdb keeps only in-frame clonotypes and omits some of them. The sample holds some 71,000 clones; 84% are singletons and the top ten take approximately 8.7%. This sample comprised CD4+ or CD8+ T cells sorted from blood, obtained in a trial of the OX40 agonist ivuxolimab. This receptor was taken from an adult with an advanced solid tumor such as melanoma, head and neck, liver or kidney cancer. The chain uses TRBV29-1 and TRBJ2-7, with no clear D. This chain's CDR3 is CSVEPWASPNEQYF. In DNA form, the CDR3 reads TGCAGCGTTGAACCCTGGGCCAGCCCAAACGAGCAGTACTTC.